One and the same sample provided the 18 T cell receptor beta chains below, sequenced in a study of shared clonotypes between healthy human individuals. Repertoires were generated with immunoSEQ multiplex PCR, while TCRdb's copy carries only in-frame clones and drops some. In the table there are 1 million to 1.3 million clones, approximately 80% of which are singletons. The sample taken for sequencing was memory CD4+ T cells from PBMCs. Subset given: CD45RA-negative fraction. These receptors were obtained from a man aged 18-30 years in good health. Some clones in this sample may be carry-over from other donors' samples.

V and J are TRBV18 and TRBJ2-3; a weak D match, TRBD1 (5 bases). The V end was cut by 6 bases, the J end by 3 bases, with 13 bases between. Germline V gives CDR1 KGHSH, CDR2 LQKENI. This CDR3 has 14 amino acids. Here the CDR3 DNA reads TGTGCCAGCTCCCCCATAGGGGAAACAGATACGCAGTATTTT. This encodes CASSPIGETDTQYF. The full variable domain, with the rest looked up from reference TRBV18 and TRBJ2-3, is NAGVMQNPRHLVRRRGQEARLRCSPMKGHSHVYWYRQLPEEGLKFMVYLQKENIIDESGMPKERFSAEFPKEGPSILRIQQVVRGDSAAYFCASSPIGETDTQYFGPGTRLTVL.

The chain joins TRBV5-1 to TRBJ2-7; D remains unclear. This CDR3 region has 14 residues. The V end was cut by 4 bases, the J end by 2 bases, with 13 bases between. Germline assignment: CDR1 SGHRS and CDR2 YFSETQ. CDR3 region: CASSPPRAPYEQYF. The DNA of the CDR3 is TGCGCCAGCAGCCCCCCAAGGGCGCCCTACGAGCAGTACTTC.

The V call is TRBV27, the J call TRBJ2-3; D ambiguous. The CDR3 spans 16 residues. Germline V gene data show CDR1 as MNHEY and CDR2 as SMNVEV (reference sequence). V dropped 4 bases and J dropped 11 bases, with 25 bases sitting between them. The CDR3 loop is CASSSPVASVRIVQYF. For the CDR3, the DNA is TGTGCCAGCAGTTCCCCGGTGGCCTCCGTAAGGATTGTGCAGTATTTT.

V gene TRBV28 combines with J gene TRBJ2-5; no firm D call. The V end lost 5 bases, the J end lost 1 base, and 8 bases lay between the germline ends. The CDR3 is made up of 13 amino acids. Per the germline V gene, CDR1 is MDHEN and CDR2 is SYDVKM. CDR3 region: CASSPQIQETQYF. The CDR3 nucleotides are TGTGCCAGCAGTCCACAGATCCAAGAGACCCAGTACTTC. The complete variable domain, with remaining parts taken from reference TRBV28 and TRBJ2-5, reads DVKVTQSSRYLVKRTGEKVFLECVQDMDHENMFWYRQDPGLGLRLIYFSYDVKMKEKGDIPEGYSVSREKKERFSLILESASTNQTSMYLCASSPQIQETQYFGPGTRLLVL.

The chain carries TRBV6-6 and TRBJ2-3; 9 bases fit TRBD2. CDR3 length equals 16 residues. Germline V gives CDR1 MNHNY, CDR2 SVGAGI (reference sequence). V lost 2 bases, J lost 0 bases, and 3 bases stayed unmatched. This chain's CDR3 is CASSYGLAGSTDTQYF. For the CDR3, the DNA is TGTGCCAGCAGTTACGGGCTAGCGGGAAGCACAGATACGCAGTATTTT.

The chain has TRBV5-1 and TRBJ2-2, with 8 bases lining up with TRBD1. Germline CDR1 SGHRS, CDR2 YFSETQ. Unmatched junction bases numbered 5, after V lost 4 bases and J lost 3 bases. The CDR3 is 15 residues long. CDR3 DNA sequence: TGCGCCAGCAGCCCGCAGGGGGCGGACACCGGGGAGCTGTTTTTT. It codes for CASSPQGADTGELFF.

The CDR3 nucleotides read TGTGCCAGCATCCTCCTCGGGACAGTAGAGCAGTTCTTC. It translates to CASILLGTVEQFF. This rearrangement joins TRBV2 to TRBJ2-1; 7 bases are a match to TRBD1. Germline values: CDR1 SNHLY, CDR2 FYNNEI. Germline trimming cut 7 bases from V and 10 bases from J; bases unmatched to any gene: 10. The CDR3 has 13 amino acids.

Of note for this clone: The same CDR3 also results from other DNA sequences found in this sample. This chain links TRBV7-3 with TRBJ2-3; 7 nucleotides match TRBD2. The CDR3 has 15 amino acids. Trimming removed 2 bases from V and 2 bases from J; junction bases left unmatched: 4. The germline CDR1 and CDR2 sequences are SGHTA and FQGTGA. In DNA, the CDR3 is TGTGCCAGCAGCTTATCTAGCGGTTCCACAGATACGCAGTATTTT. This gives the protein CASSLSSGSTDTQYF.

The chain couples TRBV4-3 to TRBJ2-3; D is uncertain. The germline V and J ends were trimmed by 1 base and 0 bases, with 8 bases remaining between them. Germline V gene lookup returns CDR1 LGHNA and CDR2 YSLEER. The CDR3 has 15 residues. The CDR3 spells CASSQVSSSTDTQYF. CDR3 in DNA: TGCGCCAGCAGCCAAGTGAGCTCCAGCACAGATACGCAGTATTTT.

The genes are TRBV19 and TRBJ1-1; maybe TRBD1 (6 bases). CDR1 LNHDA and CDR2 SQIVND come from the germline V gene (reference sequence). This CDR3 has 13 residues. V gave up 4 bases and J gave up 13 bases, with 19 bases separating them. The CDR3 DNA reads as TGTGCCAGTAGTACCCGGGACATTTTTCTGGGTTTCTTT. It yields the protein CASSTRDIFLGFF.

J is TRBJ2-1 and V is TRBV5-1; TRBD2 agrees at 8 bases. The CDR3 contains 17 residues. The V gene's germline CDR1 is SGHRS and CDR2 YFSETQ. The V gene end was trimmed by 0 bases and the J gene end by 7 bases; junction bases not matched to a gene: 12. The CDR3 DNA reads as TGCGCCAGCAGCTTGGCCCCAGCGGGAGCGAGGGCTAATGAGCAGTTCTTC. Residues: CASSLAPAGARANEQFF.

The CDR3 DNA follows: TGTGCCAGCAGTTCTTCCAGTTATGGCTACACCTTC. Translating it yields CASSSSSYGYTF. V usage is TRBV28 and J usage is TRBJ1-2; no reliable D call. V lost 4 bases and J 5 bases, leaving 8 bases between the germline ends. Germline V CDR1 and CDR2: MDHEN, SYDVKM. There are 12 residues in the CDR3.

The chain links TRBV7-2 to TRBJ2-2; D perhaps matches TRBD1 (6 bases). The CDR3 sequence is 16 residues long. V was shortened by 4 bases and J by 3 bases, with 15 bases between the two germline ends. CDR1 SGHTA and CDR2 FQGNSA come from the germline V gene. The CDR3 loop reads CASSSRWTEDTGELFF. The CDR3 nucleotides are TGTGCCAGCAGCTCAAGATGGACAGAGGACACCGGGGAGCTGTTTTTT.

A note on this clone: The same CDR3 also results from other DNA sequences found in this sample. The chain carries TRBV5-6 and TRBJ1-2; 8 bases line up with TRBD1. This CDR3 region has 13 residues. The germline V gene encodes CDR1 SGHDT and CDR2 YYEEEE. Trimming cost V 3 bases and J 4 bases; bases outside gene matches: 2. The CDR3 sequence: CASSSTGGYGYTF. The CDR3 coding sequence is TGTGCCAGCAGCTCTACAGGGGGCTATGGCTACACCTTC.

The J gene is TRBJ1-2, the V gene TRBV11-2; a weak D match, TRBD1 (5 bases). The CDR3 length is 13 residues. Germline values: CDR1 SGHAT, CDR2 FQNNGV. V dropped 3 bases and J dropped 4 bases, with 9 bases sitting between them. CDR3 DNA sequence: TGTGCCAGCAGCTTGCCAGGGACCTATGGCTACACCTTC. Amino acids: CASSLPGTYGYTF.

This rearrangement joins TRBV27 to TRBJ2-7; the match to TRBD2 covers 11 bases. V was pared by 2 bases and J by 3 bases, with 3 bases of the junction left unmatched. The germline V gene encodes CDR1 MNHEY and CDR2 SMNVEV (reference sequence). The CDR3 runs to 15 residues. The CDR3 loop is CASSLAGLAGYEQYF. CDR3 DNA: TGTGCCAGCAGTTTAGCCGGACTAGCGGGCTACGAGCAGTACTTC.

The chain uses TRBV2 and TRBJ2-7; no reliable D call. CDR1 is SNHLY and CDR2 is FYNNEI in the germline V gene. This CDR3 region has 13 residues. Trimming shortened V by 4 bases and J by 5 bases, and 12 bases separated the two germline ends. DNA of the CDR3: TGTGCCAGCAGTGCGACTTCTCTCAACGAGCAGTACTTC. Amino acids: CASSATSLNEQYF. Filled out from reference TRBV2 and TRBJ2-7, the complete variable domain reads EPEVTQTPSHQVTQMGQEVILRCVPISNHLYFYWYRQILGQKVEFLVSFYNNEISEKSEIFDDQFSVERPDGSNFTLKIRSTKLEDSAMYFCASSATSLNEQYFGPGTRLTVT.

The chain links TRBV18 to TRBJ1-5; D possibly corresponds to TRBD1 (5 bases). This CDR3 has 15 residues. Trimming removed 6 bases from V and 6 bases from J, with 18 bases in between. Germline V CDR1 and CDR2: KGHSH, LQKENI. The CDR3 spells CASSEARGDAQPQHF. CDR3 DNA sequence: TGTGCCAGCTCGGAGGCACGGGGGGATGCTCAGCCCCAGCATTTT. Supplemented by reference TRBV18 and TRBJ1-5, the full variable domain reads NAGVMQNPRHLVRRRGQEARLRCSPMKGHSHVYWYRQLPEEGLKFMVYLQKENIIDESGMPKERFSAEFPKEGPSILRIQQVVRGDSAAYFCASSEARGDAQPQHFGDGTRLSIL.